These 26 T cell receptor beta chains were all obtained from the same sample, sequenced in a study of OX40 agonist ivuxolimab in advanced cancers. Sequencing used immunoSEQ multiplex PCR; TCRdb keeps in-frame clones, though not all of them. The data show 9,000 to 10,000 clones, approximately 70% seen once. The source material was CD4+ or CD8+ T cells sorted from blood, sampled in a trial of the OX40 agonist ivuxolimab. These receptor sequences come from an adult with an advanced solid tumor such as melanoma, head and neck, liver or kidney cancer.

The genes are TRBV27 and TRBJ2-1; 11 nucleotides line up with TRBD2. CDR1 and CDR2 (germline): MNHEY, SMNVEV (reference sequence). The junction had 1 base not matched to a gene; V was cut back by 3 bases and J by 3 bases. This CDR3 has 15 amino acids. The CDR3, as DNA: TGTGCCAGCAGTTTGGGACTAGCGGTCTACAATGAGCAGTTCTTC. Protein sequence: CASSLGLAVYNEQFF.

The chain links TRBV6-5 to TRBJ2-7; the D gene is possibly TRBD1 (5 bases). The CDR3 length is 16 residues. V was clipped by 0 bases and J by 4 bases, with 16 bases between them. CDR1 and CDR2 (germline): MNHEY, SVGAGI. CDR3 DNA sequence: TGTGCCAGCAGTTACTCTATCTGGGGCGGTCTGTACGAGCAGTACTTC. It translates to CASSYSIWGGLYEQYF.

The chain couples TRBV7-9 to TRBJ2-3; 9 positions match TRBD1. The V gene's germline CDR1 is SEHNR and CDR2 FQNEAQ (reference sequence). The CDR3 is 17 amino acids. The ends lost 4 bases at V and 5 bases at J; junction bases unmatched: 13. The chain's CDR3 is CASSSKQPGQGLDTQYF. CDR3 sequence (DNA): TGTGCCAGCAGCTCTAAACAACCGGGACAGGGACTAGATACGCAGTATTTT.

The V gene is TRBV27, the J gene TRBJ2-7; D is ambiguous. Germline assignment: CDR1 MNHEY and CDR2 SMNVEV (reference sequence). With 2 bases removed from V and 0 bases from J, the gap between germline ends came to 8 bases. The CDR3 consists of 14 residues. CDR3 nucleotide sequence: TGTGCCAGCAGTTTAGGGCTGATCTCCTACGAGCAGTACTTC. It is translated as CASSLGLISYEQYF.

The chain is built from TRBV4-1 and TRBJ2-3, with D tentatively TRBD2 (5 bases). Trimming shortened V by 0 bases and J by 0 bases, and 13 bases separated the two germline ends. CDR1 MGHRA and CDR2 YSYEKL come from the germline V gene. CDR3 length: 17 residues. The CDR3 DNA is TGCGCCAGCAGCCAAGATTGGACTCCGACTAGCACAGATACGCAGTATTTT. Residues: CASSQDWTPTSTDTQYF.

The sample holds one count of this clone. This rearrangement joins TRBV7-6 to TRBJ2-7; D is uncertain. The CDR3 totals 11 residues. Trimming shortened V by 5 bases and J by 3 bases, and 5 bases separated the two germline ends. CDR1 and CDR2 from the germline V gene are SGHVS and FNYEAQ. CDR3: CASSPIYEQYF. DNA for the CDR3: TGTGCCAGCAGCCCAATCTACGAGCAGTACTTC. Full variable domain (rest looked up from reference TRBV7-6 and TRBJ2-7): GAGVSQSPRYKVTKRGQDVALRCDPISGHVSLYWYRQALGQGPEFLTYFNYEAQQDKSGLPNDRFSAERPEGSISTLTIQRTEQRDSAMYRCASSPIYEQYFGPGTRLTVT.

The CDR3 DNA reads as TGCGCCAGCAGCCCAACCAGGGGTCGTGGTCAGCCCCAGCATTTT. This translates into CASSPTRGRGQPQHF. The chain couples TRBV4-3 to TRBJ1-5; a weak D match, TRBD1 (6 bases). Germline V gives CDR1 LGHNA, CDR2 YSLEER. The V end lost 4 bases, the J end lost 6 bases, and 16 bases lay between the germline ends. The CDR3 contains 15 residues.

In this sample, this clone turned up a few times. The CDR3 bases are TGTGCCAGCAGTAGCGGGACAGGGAGGCCCCAGCATTTT. It specifies CASSSGTGRPQHF. This chain uses TRBV27 with TRBJ1-5; 9 nucleotides line up with TRBD1. The V gene end was trimmed by 5 bases and the J gene end by 9 bases; junction bases not matched to a gene: 5. The CDR3 consists of 13 residues. Germline V gene lookup returns CDR1 MNHEY and CDR2 SMNVEV (reference sequence).

The chain employs TRBV12-5 and TRBJ1-5, with no clear D. The germline V and J ends were trimmed by 6 bases and 6 bases, with 9 bases remaining between them. The CDR3 totals 12 residues. Germline V gene lookup returns CDR1 LGHNT and CDR2 FRNRAP. The CDR3 DNA reads as TGTGCTAGTGGGCTACTGGGTCAGCCCCAGCATTTT. Its protein is CASGLLGQPQHF.

The rearrangement links TRBV28 to TRBJ2-4; D tentatively reads TRBD1 or TRBD2 (5 bases each). The CDR3 contains 14 residues. Germline V gene lookup returns CDR1 MDHEN and CDR2 SYDVKM. V was clipped by 2 bases and J by 10 bases, with 15 bases between them. The CDR3 here is CASSLNRAGTIQYF. In DNA, the CDR3 is TGTGCCAGCAGTTTAAATCGGGCAGGGACGATTCAGTACTTC.

V is TRBV30 and J is TRBJ1-2; 7 bases are shared with TRBD1. V lost 0 bases and J lost 7; bases outside the gene matches: 2. CDR3 length equals 12 residues. Germline V lookup: CDR1 GTSNPN, CDR2 SVGIG (reference sequence). The CDR3 nucleotides read TGTGCCTGGAGTGTACAGGGGCCTGGCTACACCTTC. Protein sequence: CAWSVQGPGYTF.

This sequence joins TRBV4-1 and TRBJ1-4; TRBD1 matches 9 bases. The junction had 8 bases not matched to a gene; V was cut back by 4 bases and J by 8 bases. CDR3 length: 15 amino acids. Germline lookup yields CDR1 MGHRA and CDR2 YSYEKL. The CDR3 reads CASSPPGQGGEKLFF. CDR3 nucleotide sequence: TGCGCCAGCAGCCCCCCGGGACAGGGAGGCGAAAAACTGTTTTTT.

The chain has TRBV6-1 and TRBJ1-1, with TRBD1 as a possible D gene (5 bases). CDR1 is MNHNS and CDR2 is SASEGT in the germline V gene. V shed 5 bases and J shed 8 bases, with 12 bases lying between them. CDR3 length: 12 amino acids. This chain's CDR3 is CASSFRALEAFF. The CDR3 DNA reads TGTGCCAGCAGTTTCAGGGCCCTCGAAGCTTTCTTT.

The sample holds a few counts of this clone. The CDR3 DNA follows: TGTGCCAGCACCCGCGACGGCGAAACCGGGGAGCTGTTTTTT. It translates to CASTRDGETGELFF. V is TRBV6-5 and J is TRBJ2-2; unclear D gene. Trimming stripped 7 bases from V and 5 bases from J, with 14 bases between. Germline V lookup: CDR1 MNHEY, CDR2 SVGAGI. This CDR3 has 14 residues.

This clone was seen only once. This sequence joins TRBV6-4 and TRBJ2-1; TRBD2 might be the D (6 bases). CDR3 length: 16 amino acids. V lost 9 bases to trimming and J lost 2 bases, with 20 bases between them. Germline CDR1 reads MRHNA; CDR2 reads SNTAGT. DNA for the CDR3: TGTGCCAGTCAAATTGTGTCGGAGGGGACCTACAATGAGCAGTTCTTC. Translating it yields CASQIVSEGTYNEQFF.

This rearrangement joins TRBV27 to TRBJ2-7; D unresolved. Germline V gene data show CDR1 as MNHEY and CDR2 as SMNVEV (reference sequence). Deletions cut 9 bases from V and 3 bases from J, with 18 bases between. This CDR3 is built from 14 residues. The CDR3 sequence is CASHSFLNNYEQYF. CDR3 in DNA: TGTGCCAGTCACAGTTTCCTCAACAACTACGAGCAGTACTTC.

The chain employs TRBV28 and TRBJ2-3, with D possibly matching TRBD2 (5 bases). Trimming left V 2 bases short and J 2 bases short, with 11 bases between. CDR1 and CDR2 from the germline V gene are MDHEN and SYDVKM. This CDR3 contains 15 residues. The CDR3 sequence is CASSLNRRYTDTQYF. The CDR3 DNA reads TGTGCCAGCAGTTTAAATAGGAGGTACACAGATACGCAGTATTTT. Full variable domain (outside the CDR3, taken from reference TRBV28 and TRBJ2-3): DVKVTQSSRYLVKRTGEKVFLECVQDMDHENMFWYRQDPGLGLRLIYFSYDVKMKEKGDIPEGYSVSREKKERFSLILESASTNQTSMYLCASSLNRRYTDTQYFGPGTRLTVL.

About this clone itself: A read error may account for a junction end that differs from germline. Other DNA variants within this sample encode the same CDR3. J is TRBJ2-7 and V is TRBV4-3; 10 bases are shared with TRBD2. Germline V gene lookup returns CDR1 LGHNA and CDR2 YSLEER. This CDR3 has 13 amino acids. The CDR3 sequence is CASSRTSGGEQYF. CDR3 DNA: TGCGCCAGTAGCCGGACTAGCGGCGGCGAGCAGTACTTC.

This clone was observed a handful of times. This chain links TRBV9 with TRBJ1-5, with a weak D call TRBD1 (6 bases). Germline CDR1 and CDR2: SGDLS and YYNGEE. The length of the CDR3 is 13 residues. V was cut by 2 bases and J by 4 bases, with 7 bases left in between. The CDR3 sequence is CASSVGQNQPQHF. The CDR3 DNA reads as TGTGCCAGCAGCGTGGGACAAAATCAGCCCCAGCATTTT.

The V call is TRBV28, the J call TRBJ2-5; D not resolved. From germline, CDR1 is MDHEN and CDR2 SYDVKM. V lost 5 bases and J lost 3, with 13 bases in between. The CDR3 runs 14 residues. DNA of the CDR3: TGTGCCAGCAGTGTCCTCCATGGGAAAGAGACCCAGTACTTC. Its translation: CASSVLHGKETQYF.

The rearrangement joins TRBV4-3 to TRBJ2-5, with D hard to call. The germline V and J ends were trimmed by 1 base and 2 bases, with 5 bases remaining between them. Per the germline V gene, CDR1 is LGHNA and CDR2 is YSLEER. The CDR3 is 13 residues long. The CDR3 sequence: CASSQGLQETQYF. The DNA of the CDR3 is TGCGCCAGCAGCCAAGGACTGCAAGAGACCCAGTACTTC.

J is TRBJ2-7 and V is TRBV28, with TRBD2 identical over 10 bases. The CDR3 extends over 14 amino acids. Germline lookup yields CDR1 MDHEN and CDR2 SYDVKM. V gave up 5 bases and J gave up 4 bases; unmatched junction bases: 5. CDR3 nucleotide sequence: TGTGCCAGCAGTATTAGCGGGAGGATTTACGAGCAGTACTTC. It specifies CASSISGRIYEQYF.

The V gene is TRBV4-3, the J gene TRBJ2-3; 10 positions match TRBD1. V was clipped by 0 bases and J by 7 bases; unmatched bases: 4. This CDR3 has 15 residues. Germline CDR1 and CDR2: LGHNA and YSLEER. CDR3 region: CASSQDDRGRNTQYF. CDR3 nucleotide sequence: TGCGCCAGCAGCCAAGACGACAGGGGGCGAAATACGCAGTATTTT.

The rearrangement joins TRBV28 to TRBJ2-3; the D gene is possibly TRBD1 (7 bases). Trimming removed 5 bases at V and 2 bases at J, with 14 bases between. The germline gives CDR1 MDHEN, CDR2 SYDVKM. There are 15 residues in the CDR3. The CDR3 is CASSAGGFYTDTQYF. CDR3 sequence (DNA): TGTGCCAGCAGTGCAGGGGGGTTTTACACAGATACGCAGTATTTT.

This clone was recorded many times. In DNA form, the CDR3 reads TGTGCCTGGAGTGTTCAAGGAGGTTGGGGTCAGCCCCAGCATTTT. Translating it yields CAWSVQGGWGQPQHF. The chain couples TRBV30 to TRBJ1-5; D remains unclear. The CDR3 extends over 15 amino acids. V was pared by 0 bases and J by 6 bases, with 15 bases between. Per germline, CDR1 GTSNPN and CDR2 SVGIG (reference sequence). Full variable domain (outside the CDR3, taken from reference TRBV30 and TRBJ1-5): SQTIHQWPATLVQPVGSPLSLECTVEGTSNPNLYWYRQAAGRGLQLLFYSVGIGQISSEVPQNLSASRPQDRQFILSSKKLLLSDSGFYLCAWSVQGGWGQPQHFGDGTRLSIL.

The genes are TRBV6-5 and TRBJ1-2; D gene ambiguous. CDR3 length equals 12 residues. The germline V gene has CDR1 MNHEY and CDR2 SVGAGI. Trimming removed 4 bases at V and 8 bases at J, with 11 bases between. CDR3: CASSSATLGYTF. CDR3 DNA sequence: TGTGCCAGCAGTTCGGCCACGTTAGGCTACACCTTC.